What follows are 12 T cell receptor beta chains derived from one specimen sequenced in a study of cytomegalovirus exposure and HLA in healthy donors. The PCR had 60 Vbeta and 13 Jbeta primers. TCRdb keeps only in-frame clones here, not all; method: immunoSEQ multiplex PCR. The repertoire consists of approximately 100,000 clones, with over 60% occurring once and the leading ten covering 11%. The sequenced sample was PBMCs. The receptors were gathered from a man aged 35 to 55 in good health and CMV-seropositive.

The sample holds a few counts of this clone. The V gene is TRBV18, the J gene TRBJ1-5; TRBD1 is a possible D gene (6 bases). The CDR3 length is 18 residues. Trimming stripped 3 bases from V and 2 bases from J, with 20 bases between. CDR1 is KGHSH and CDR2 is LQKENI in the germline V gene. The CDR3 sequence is CASSPDPGQGFGNQPQHF. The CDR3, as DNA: TGTGCCAGCTCACCGGACCCGGGACAAGGTTTCGGCAATCAGCCCCAGCATTTT.

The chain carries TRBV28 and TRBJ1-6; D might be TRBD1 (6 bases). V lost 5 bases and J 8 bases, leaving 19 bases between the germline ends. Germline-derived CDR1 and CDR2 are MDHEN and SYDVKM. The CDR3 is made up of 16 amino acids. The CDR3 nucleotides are TGTGCCAGCAGTCCCAGACAGGACTCGTCTTATTCACCCCTCCACTTT. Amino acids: CASSPRQDSSYSPLHF.

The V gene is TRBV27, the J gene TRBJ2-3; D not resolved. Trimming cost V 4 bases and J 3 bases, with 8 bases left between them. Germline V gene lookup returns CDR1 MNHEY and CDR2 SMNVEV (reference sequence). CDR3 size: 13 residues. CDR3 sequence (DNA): TGTGCCAGCAGTTCAATCAGTACAGATACGCAGTATTTT. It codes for CASSSISTDTQYF.

CDR3: CAWTIQDNSPLHF. The CDR3 DNA reads as TGTGCCTGGACAATTCAGGATAATTCACCCCTCCACTTT. The chain couples TRBV30 to TRBJ1-6; D unclear. Trimming pared 4 bases from V and 5 bases from J, leaving 9 bases between. The CDR3 length is 13 residues. Germline V gives CDR1 GTSNPN, CDR2 SVGIG (reference sequence).

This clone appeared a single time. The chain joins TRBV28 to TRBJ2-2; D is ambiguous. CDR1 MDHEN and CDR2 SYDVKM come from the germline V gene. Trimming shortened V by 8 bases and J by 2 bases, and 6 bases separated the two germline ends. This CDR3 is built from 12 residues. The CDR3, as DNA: TGTGCCAGCGCAGAAAACACCGGGGAGCTGTTTTTT. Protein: CASAENTGELFF.

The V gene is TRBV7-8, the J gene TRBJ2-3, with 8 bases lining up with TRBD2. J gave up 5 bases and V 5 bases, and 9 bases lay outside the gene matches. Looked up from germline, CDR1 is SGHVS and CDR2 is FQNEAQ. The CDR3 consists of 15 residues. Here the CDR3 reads CASSPNSGAIDTQYF. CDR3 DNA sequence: TGTGCCAGCAGCCCCAATAGCGGGGCGATAGATACGCAGTATTTT.

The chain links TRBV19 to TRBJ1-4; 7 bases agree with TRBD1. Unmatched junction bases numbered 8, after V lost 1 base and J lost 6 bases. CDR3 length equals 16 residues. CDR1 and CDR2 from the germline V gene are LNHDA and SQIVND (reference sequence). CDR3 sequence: CASSIAQGGLDEKLFF. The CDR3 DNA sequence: TGTGCCAGTAGTATAGCCCAGGGGGGCTTGGATGAAAAACTGTTTTTT. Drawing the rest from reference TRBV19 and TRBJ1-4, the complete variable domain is DGGITQSPKYLFRKEGQNVTLSCEQNLNHDAMYWYRQDPGQGLRLIYYSQIVNDFQKGDIAEGYSVSREKKESFPLTVTSAQKNPTAFYLCASSIAQGGLDEKLFFGSGTQLSVL.

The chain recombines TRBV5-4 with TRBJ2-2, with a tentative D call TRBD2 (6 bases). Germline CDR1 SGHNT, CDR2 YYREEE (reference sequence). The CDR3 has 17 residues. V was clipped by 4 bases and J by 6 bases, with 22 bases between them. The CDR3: CASSHARETRSAGELFF. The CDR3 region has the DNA TGTGCCAGCAGCCACGCGCGGGAAACACGTTCGGCCGGGGAGCTGTTTTTT.

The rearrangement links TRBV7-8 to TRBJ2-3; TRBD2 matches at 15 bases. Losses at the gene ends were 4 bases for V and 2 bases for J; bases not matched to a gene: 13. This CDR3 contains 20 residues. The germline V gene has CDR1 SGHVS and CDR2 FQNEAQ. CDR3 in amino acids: CASSSLGTSGGNQNTDTQYF. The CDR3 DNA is TGTGCCAGCAGCTCCCTTGGGACTAGCGGGGGGAATCAAAACACAGATACGCAGTATTTT. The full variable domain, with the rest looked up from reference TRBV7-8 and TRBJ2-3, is GAGVSQSPRYKVAKRGQDVALRCDPISGHVSLFWYQQALGQGPEFLTYFQNEAQLDKSGLPSDRFFAERPEGSVSTLKIQRTQQEDSAVYLCASSSLGTSGGNQNTDTQYFGPGTRLTVL.

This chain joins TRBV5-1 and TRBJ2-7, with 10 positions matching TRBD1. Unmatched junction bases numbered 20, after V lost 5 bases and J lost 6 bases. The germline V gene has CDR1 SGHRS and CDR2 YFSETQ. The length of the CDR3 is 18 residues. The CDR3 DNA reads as TGCGCCAGCAGTTATGGGGCGCTGACAGGGGGCAAGTTCGGCGAGCAGTACTTC. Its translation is CASSYGALTGGKFGEQYF.

The CDR3 DNA is TGTGCCAGCAGCGTTCAAAAGGGGAGCAATCAGCCCCAGCATTTT. This encodes CASSVQKGSNQPQHF. The chain has TRBV7-2 and TRBJ1-5; tentatively, D is TRBD1 (5 bases). Germline CDR1 reads SGHTA; CDR2 reads FQGNSA. The V end was cut by 5 bases, the J end by 1 base, with 12 bases between. The CDR3 loop spans 15 amino acids.

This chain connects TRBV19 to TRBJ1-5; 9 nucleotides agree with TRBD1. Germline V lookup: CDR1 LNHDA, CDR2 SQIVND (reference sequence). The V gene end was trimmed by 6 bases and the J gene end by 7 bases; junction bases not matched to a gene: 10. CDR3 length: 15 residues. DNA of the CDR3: TGTGCCAGTAGCCACACACAGGGGGCTGGACAGCCCCAGCATTTT. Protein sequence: CASSHTQGAGQPQHF.